The source of this T cell receptor (beta chain) is a study of OX40 agonist ivuxolimab in advanced cancers. Turning to the study itself: Patients achieving partial responses numbered three: one hepatocellular carcinoma case and two cutaneous melanoma cases.

Comment on this clone: Its target is unknown.

Sequencing was performed with immunoSEQ multiplex PCR; in TCRdb, only in-frame clones are kept and a portion is missing. The repertoire has more than 55,000 clones, around 90% of them found once; the top ten carry just over 0.6%. Findings and limits, study-wide: The study observed clonal expansion of CD4+ and CD8+ blood T cells by week 6 at 0.1 to 3.0 mg/kg.

Systemic immunosuppression or autoimmune disease history was grounds to exclude patients. This CDR3 is 14 amino acids long. Germline CDR1 reads SGHTA; CDR2 reads FQGNSA. The V end lost 5 bases, the J end lost 0 bases, and 11 bases lay between the germline ends. This material consisted of CD4+ or CD8+ T cells sorted from blood, taken in a trial of the OX40 agonist ivuxolimab. This chain links TRBV7-2 with TRBJ2-7; D remains ambiguous. The TCR sequence derives from an adult with an advanced solid tumor such as melanoma, head and neck, liver or kidney cancer. This CDR3 is CASSAPVGSYEQYF. CDR3 nucleotide sequence: TGTGCCAGCAGCGCTCCGGTTGGCTCCTACGAGCAGTACTTC.